These 25 T cell receptor beta chains came from one sample sequenced in a study of prognosis after radiotherapy for stage I lung cancer (dated by TCRdb to the early 2020s). Sequencing relied on an Illumina HiSeq 3000. Two rounds of multiplex PCR were used to amplify the TCR beta CDR3 region from genomic DNA. In the first round of PCR, primers specific to each TRBV and TRBJ gene were used, and the primer sequences are filed in Chinese patent CN105087789A. In TCRdb, the public reads were trimmed at Q25 with fastp and aligned with MiXCR, with productive beta chains retained. Under each unique CDR3 protein, matching rows form one entry showing the most common genes and DNA. The sample table shows some 20,000 distinct CDR3 sequences, and roughly 40% are seen once. The top ten hold roughly 60% of the sample. The sequences come from PBMCs, collected before or after stereotactic body radiation therapy (not recorded which). Receptors were obtained from a donor aged 50 or older with non-small cell lung cancer.

In regard to this clonotype: One base separates it from a far larger clone, so it is likely a read error. V and J are TRBV6-4 and TRBJ1-5, with D possibly being TRBD1 (5 bases). Germline values: CDR1 MRHNA, CDR2 SNTAGT. CDR3 size: 16 residues. CDR3 sequence reads: CASQMHRGGSNQTQHF. In DNA, the CDR3 is TGTGCCAGCCAAATGCACCGGGGGGGGTCAAATCAGACCCAGCATTTT.

This clonotype was seen many times. The chain joins TRBV6-1 to TRBJ2-3; TRBD1 matches at 8 bases. The CDR3 is 13 residues long. V dropped 5 bases and J dropped 4; count of bases not matched to a gene: 2. The germline V gene has CDR1 MNHNS and CDR2 SASEGT. In DNA, the CDR3 is TGTGCCAGCAGTAGACAGGGGCCAGATACGCAGTATTTT. As protein: CASSRQGPDTQYF.

This clonotype was counted at least ten times. CDR3: CAIRPGQGNTQETQYF. CDR3 DNA sequence: TGTGCCATTAGACCGGGACAGGGAAATACTCAAGAGACCCAGTACTTC. The rearrangement uses TRBV10-3 and TRBJ2-5; 9 bases align to TRBD1. The ends lost 9 bases at V and 2 bases at J; junction bases unmatched: 13. The CDR3 contains 16 residues. Germline CDR1 is ENHRY and CDR2 is SYGVKD.

This clonotype appeared many times. V is TRBV11-1 and J is TRBJ2-5; the D gene is possibly TRBD2 (5 bases). The V gene lost 6 bases and the J gene lost 4 bases, with 15 bases spanning the gap. The CDR3 has 14 amino acids. The germline gives CDR1 SGHAT, CDR2 FQDESV (reference sequence). The CDR3 DNA reads TGTGCCAGCAGGGAGAGGGCCTTGGGAGAGACCCAGTACTTC. It codes for CASRERALGETQYF.

This sequence joins TRBV9 and TRBJ2-6; 7 bases agree with TRBD1. The CDR3 is 18 amino acids. Trimming cost V 0 bases and J 0 bases; bases outside gene matches: 6. Germline V gene data show CDR1 as SGDLS and CDR2 as YYNGEE. Written as DNA, the CDR3 is TGTGCCAGCAGCGTAGGACAGGGTGAAGGCTCTGGGGCCAACGTCCTGACTTTC. Its protein is CASSVGQGEGSGANVLTF. The full variable domain, completed using reference TRBV9 and TRBJ2-6, is DSGVTQTPKHLITATGQRVTLRCSPRSGDLSVYWYQQSLDQGLQFLIQYYNGEERAKGNILERFSAQQFPDLHSELNLSSLELGDSALYFCASSVGQGEGSGANVLTFGAGSRLTVL.

Remarks on this clonotype: An end of the junction differs from the germline gene, which may be a read error. V usage is TRBV28 and J usage is TRBJ1-6; possible D gene TRBD1, 5 bases. Germline CDR1 is MDHEN and CDR2 is SYDVKM. The CDR3 runs to 17 residues. The CDR3 nucleotides are TGTGCCAGCAGTTCCCCCGGTATGGGACGCCATAATTCACCCCTCAACTTT. This translates into CASSSPGMGRHNSPLNF.

This clonotype is a singleton in its sample. A read error is possible here, since a much larger clone lies one base away. The V call is TRBV9, the J call TRBJ2-7; 14 bases fit TRBD2. This CDR3 has 16 residues. CDR1 and CDR2 (germline): SGDLS, YYNGEE. This CDR3 is CASSLGLAGGSYERYF. The CDR3 nucleotides are TGTGCCAGCAGCTTAGGACTAGCGGGAGGCTCCTACGAGCGGTACTTC.

The chain has TRBV12-3 or TRBV12-4 and TRBJ2-2, with 7 bases that match TRBD2. This CDR3 contains 15 residues. J lost 10 bases, V lost 5 bases, and 13 bases had no gene match. The DNA for the CDR3 is TGTGCCAGCAGTCCATCTAGCGGACACACCATGGAGCTGTTTTTT. It translates to CASSPSSGHTMELFF.

This clonotype has ten or more counts. This rearrangement joins TRBV4-3 to TRBJ1-1; D is perhaps TRBD1 (5 bases). The CDR3 contains 14 residues. Trimming removed 7 bases from V and 1 base from J, with 13 bases in between. The germline V gene has CDR1 LGHNA and CDR2 YSLEER. In nucleotides, the CDR3 is TGCGCCAGCAAGGCAGCCGGGGCGAACACTGAAGCTTTCTTT. Translated, it gives CASKAAGANTEAFF.

This clonotype showed up many times. The rearrangement uses TRBV28 and TRBJ1-4, with TRBD1 matching 7 bases. V shed 6 bases and J 4 bases; nucleotides not matched to a gene: 8. This CDR3 is 15 amino acids long. CDR1 MDHEN and CDR2 SYDVKM come from the germline V gene. The CDR3 reads CASRVGGAGNEKLFF. CDR3 nucleotides: TGTGCCAGCAGGGTAGGGGGCGCGGGTAATGAAAAACTGTTTTTT.

This clonotype was detected many times. The chain combines TRBV2 with TRBJ2-3; D unresolved. There are 14 residues in the CDR3. The V gene lost 6 bases and the J gene lost 4 bases, with 14 bases spanning the gap. Germline assignment: CDR1 SNHLY and CDR2 FYNNEI. The CDR3 sequence is CASRPAPRADTQYF. CDR3 bases: TGTGCCAGCAGGCCGGCGCCTCGGGCAGATACGCAGTATTTT.

This clonotype was observed many times. The V gene is TRBV5-1, the J gene TRBJ2-3, with TRBD1 identical over 7 bases. The CDR3 totals 16 residues. Germline loops: CDR1 SGHRS, CDR2 YFSETQ. The V and J ends lost 0 bases and 1 base, in that order; junction bases with no gene match: 5. Written as DNA, the CDR3 is TGCGCCAGCAGCTTGGCCAAGGGGGCCGGCACAGATACGCAGTATTTT. This codes for CASSLAKGAGTDTQYF.

The chain links TRBV6-2 or TRBV6-3 to TRBJ2-7, with 12 bases identical to TRBD2. The germline gives CDR1 MNHEY, CDR2 SVGEGT. The CDR3 is made up of 22 amino acids. Trimming removed 2 bases from V and 4 bases from J; junction bases left unmatched: 24. The CDR3 is CASSYRQIVAWTSGDDRYEQYF. Here the CDR3 DNA reads TGTGCCAGCAGTTACAGACAAATCGTCGCCTGGACTAGCGGGGACGACCGGTACGAGCAGTACTTC.

This clonotype ranks as medium-sized. The chain employs TRBV27 and TRBJ1-2; TRBD1 matches 8 bases. Germline values: CDR1 MNHEY, CDR2 SMNVEV (reference sequence). This CDR3 spans 16 amino acids. The V gene end was trimmed by 6 bases and the J gene end by 2 bases; junction bases not matched to a gene: 11. DNA of the CDR3: TGTGCCAGCAGATTCCGTGCAGGGGGCTCAAACTATGGCTACACCTTC. Encoded protein: CASRFRAGGSNYGYTF.

As concerns this clonotype: A much larger clonotype is one base distant, so this may be a read error. The J gene is TRBJ1-6, the V gene TRBV4-3; D not certain. The CDR3 runs to 16 residues. CDR1 is LGHNA, CDR2 YSLEER, per germline. The CDR3 DNA follows: TGCGCCGGCAGCCTCGAACTCTGGGATCTCGATTCACCCCTCCACTTT. Protein sequence: CAGSLELWDLDSPLHF.

Many counts were recorded for this clonotype. Here the CDR3 reads CATSDLLRQGLLNYGYTF. In DNA, the CDR3 is TGTGCCACCAGTGATCTGCTCCGCCAGGGGCTCCTTAACTATGGCTACACCTTC. The V gene is TRBV24-1, the J gene TRBJ1-2; TRBD1 might be the D (6 bases). The CDR3 totals 18 residues. V was clipped by 3 bases and J by 1 base, with 20 bases between them. Germline loops: CDR1 KGHDR, CDR2 SFDVKD.

Regarding this clonotype: At one of its ends the junction is not consistent with the germline gene, which may arise from a read error. The rearrangement links TRBV24-1 to TRBJ2-1, with D maybe TRBD2 (7 bases). The CDR3 is made up of 15 amino acids. Germline CDR1 reads KGHDR; CDR2 reads SFDVKD. The CDR3 sequence is CATEPSGGDHNEKFF. CDR3 in DNA: TGTGCCACCGAGCCATCGGGGGGCGACCACAATGAGAAGTTCTTC.

This sequence joins TRBV19 and TRBJ2-5; D uncertain. Germline assignment: CDR1 LNHDA and CDR2 SQIVND (reference sequence). Trimming stripped 3 bases from V and 1 base from J, with 9 bases between. The CDR3 spans 14 residues. The CDR3 nucleotides read TGTGCCAGTAGTATGAACGGAATCCAAGAGACCCAGTACTTC. Translation gives CASSMNGIQETQYF. The whole variable domain, filled in from reference TRBV19 and TRBJ2-5, reads DGGITQSPKYLFRKEGQNVTLSCEQNLNHDAMYWYRQDPGQGLRLIYYSQIVNDFQKGDIAEGYSVSREKKESFPLTVTSAQKNPTAFYLCASSMNGIQETQYFGPGTRLLVL.

To note about this clonotype: A much larger clone sits a single nucleotide away, making a read error possible. The chain joins TRBV5-1 to TRBJ2-5; TRBD1 agrees at 7 bases. V gave up 0 bases and J gave up 2 bases; unmatched junction bases: 7. The CDR3 sequence is 16 residues long. The germline gives CDR1 SGHRS, CDR2 YFSETQ. The CDR3 spells CASSLAKGAFQETQYF. CDR3 coding DNA: TGCGCCAGCAGCTTGGCCAAGGGGGCCTTTCAAGAGACCCAGTACTTC.

The CDR3 DNA reads TGCGCCAGCAGCCATTTACTTGACAGGGGGCAGGTCGGGGAGCTGTTTTTT. It codes for CASSHLLDRGQVGELFF. The chain employs TRBV4-1 and TRBJ2-2; TRBD1 matches at 10 bases. The germline V gene has CDR1 MGHRA and CDR2 YSYEKL. The CDR3 runs 17 residues. Trimming at V came to 3 bases and at J to 7 bases, leaving 11 bases not matched to a gene.

Comments on this clonotype: A much larger clonotype is one base distant, so this may be a read error. V usage is TRBV6-2 or TRBV6-3 and J usage is TRBJ2-1; 9 bases line up with TRBD2. Germline V gene data show CDR1 as MNHEY and CDR2 as SVGEGT. The CDR3 contains 16 residues. The V and J ends lost 6 bases and 12 bases, in that order; junction bases with no gene match: 18. The CDR3 coding sequence is TGTGCCAGCAGGCGCAGGCCCAGCGGGAGGTTCTTTGTGCAGTTCTTC. Residues: CASRRRPSGRFFVQFF.

The table lists this clonotype with many counts. This sequence joins TRBV5-4 and TRBJ2-1; TRBD2 agrees at 13 bases. Germline V gene lookup returns CDR1 SGHNT and CDR2 YYREEE (reference sequence). With V trimmed by 4 bases and J by 10 bases, 8 bases remained unmatched. The CDR3 length is 15 residues. CDR3 protein: CASSPGTSGDWEQFF. The CDR3, as DNA: TGTGCCAGCAGCCCCGGGACTAGCGGGGACTGGGAGCAGTTCTTC.

At least ten counts were recorded for this clonotype. The V call is TRBV5-1, the J call TRBJ2-2, with D uncertain. Trimming removed 4 bases from V and 4 bases from J, with 17 bases in between. This CDR3 comprises 16 residues. Germline CDR1 reads SGHRS; CDR2 reads YFSETQ. CDR3 region: CASSIGRYSGTGELFF. The DNA for the CDR3 is TGCGCCAGCAGCATCGGTCGATACTCGGGCACCGGGGAGCTGTTTTTT.

This clonotype appeared once. The chain couples TRBV27 to TRBJ2-7, with 8 bases that match TRBD2. The germline CDR1 and CDR2 sequences are MNHEY and SMNVEV (reference sequence). CDR3 length: 15 amino acids. V lost 7 bases, J lost 13 bases, and 21 bases stayed unmatched. In nucleotides, the CDR3 is TGTGCCAGCATTCCACGGGGACATCCCCCGGGGGGGCATTACTTC. It codes for CASIPRGHPPGGHYF.

The rearrangement uses TRBV27 and TRBJ1-2, with 9 bases fitting TRBD1. The CDR3 has 16 amino acids. V was pared by 0 bases and J by 8 bases, with 10 bases of the junction left unmatched. Germline loops: CDR1 MNHEY, CDR2 SMNVEV (reference sequence). CDR3 in amino acids: CASSLSIAGQGQGYTF. In nucleotides, the CDR3 is TGTGCCAGCAGTTTATCGATTGCGGGACAGGGACAGGGCTACACCTTC.